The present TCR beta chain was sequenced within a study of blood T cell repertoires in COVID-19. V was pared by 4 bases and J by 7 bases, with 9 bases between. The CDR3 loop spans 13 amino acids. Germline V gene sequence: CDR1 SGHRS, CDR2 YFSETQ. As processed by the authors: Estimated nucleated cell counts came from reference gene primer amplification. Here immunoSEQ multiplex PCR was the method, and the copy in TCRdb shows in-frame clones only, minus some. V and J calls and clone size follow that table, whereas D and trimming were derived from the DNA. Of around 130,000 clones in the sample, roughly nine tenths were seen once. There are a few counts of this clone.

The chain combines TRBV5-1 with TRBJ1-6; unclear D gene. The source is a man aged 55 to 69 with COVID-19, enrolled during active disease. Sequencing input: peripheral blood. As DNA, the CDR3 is TGCGCCAGCAGCGGCGGACTGAATTCACCCCTCCACTTT. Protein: CASSGGLNSPLHF.